The 4 T cell receptor beta chains given below trace back to one sample, sequenced in a study of blood T cell repertoires in COVID-19. Profiled with immunoSEQ multiplex PCR; TCRdb holds only in-frame clones, not every one. This table holds hundreds of thousands of clones, roughly 87% found once. The sample was PBMCs or T cells enriched from blood (not recorded which). Source of these receptors: a woman in her forties with acute COVID-19.

This chain links TRBV11-2 with TRBJ2-1; D may be TRBD2 (5 bases). V lost 2 bases and J 7 bases, leaving 21 bases between the germline ends. CDR3 length: 17 residues. Germline CDR1 is SGHAT and CDR2 is FQNNGV. DNA of the CDR3: TGTGCCAGCAGCTTATCCCCGGACTCCACGGTCTGGAATGAGCAGTTCTTC. This gives the protein CASSLSPDSTVWNEQFF. Together with reference TRBV11-2 and TRBJ2-1, the CDR3 gives the full variable domain: EAGVAQSPRYKIIEKRQSVAFWCNPISGHATLYWYQQILGQGPKLLIQFQNNGVVDDSQLPKDRFSAERLKGVDSTLKIQPAKLEDSAVYLCASSLSPDSTVWNEQFFGPGTRLTVL.

The J gene is TRBJ1-3, the V gene TRBV5-1; D is unresolved. Deletions cut 0 bases from V and 3 bases from J, with 4 bases between. The CDR3 has 13 amino acids. Per germline, CDR1 SGHRS and CDR2 YFSETQ. CDR3 residues: CASSLESGNTIYF. Here the CDR3 DNA reads TGCGCCAGCAGCTTGGAGAGTGGAAACACCATATATTTT.

The CDR3 coding sequence is TGTGCCAGCAGCCCGGCGGGTGAGCAGTTCTTC. Translated: CASSPAGEQFF. The rearrangement joins TRBV7-9 to TRBJ2-1; D might be TRBD2 (5 bases). The CDR3 length is 11 residues. V shed 5 bases and J shed 9 bases, with 8 bases lying between them. Germline CDR1 reads SEHNR; CDR2 reads FQNEAQ (reference sequence).

This clone showed up just once. The genes are TRBV27 and TRBJ2-7; D might be TRBD1 (5 bases). The CDR3 is 14 residues long. V gave up 2 bases and J gave up 0 bases, with 8 bases separating them. Germline V gene lookup returns CDR1 MNHEY and CDR2 SMNVEV (reference sequence). The CDR3 region is CASSLRGYSYEQYF. CDR3 coding DNA: TGTGCCAGCAGTTTAAGGGGCTACTCCTACGAGCAGTACTTC.